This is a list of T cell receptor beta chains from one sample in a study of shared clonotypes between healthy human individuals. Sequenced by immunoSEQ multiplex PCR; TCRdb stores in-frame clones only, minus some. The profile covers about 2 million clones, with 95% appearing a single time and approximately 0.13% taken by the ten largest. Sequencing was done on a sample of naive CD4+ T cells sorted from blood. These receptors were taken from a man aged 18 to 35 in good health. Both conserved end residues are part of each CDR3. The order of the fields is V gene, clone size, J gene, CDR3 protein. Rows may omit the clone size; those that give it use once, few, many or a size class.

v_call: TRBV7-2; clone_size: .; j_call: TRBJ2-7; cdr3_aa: CASSLAAGGSTYEQYF
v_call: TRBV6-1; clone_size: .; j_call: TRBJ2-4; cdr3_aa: CASSQDRGNIQYF
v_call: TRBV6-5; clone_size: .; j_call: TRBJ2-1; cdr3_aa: CASSSGLAGVNEQFF
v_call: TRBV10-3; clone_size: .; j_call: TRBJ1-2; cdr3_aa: CATGQGNYGYTF
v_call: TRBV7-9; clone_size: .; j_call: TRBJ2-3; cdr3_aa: CASTKEPTDTQYF
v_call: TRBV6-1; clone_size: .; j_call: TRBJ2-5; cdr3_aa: CASSDAAVLGTQYF
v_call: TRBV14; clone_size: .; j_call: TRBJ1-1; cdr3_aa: CASSQGVPNTEAFF
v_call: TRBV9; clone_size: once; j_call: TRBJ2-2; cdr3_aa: CASSVRGELFF
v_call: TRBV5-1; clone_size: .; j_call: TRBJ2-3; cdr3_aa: CASSDTTGTDTQYF
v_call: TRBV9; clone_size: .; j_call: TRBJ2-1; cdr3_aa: CASSVTYHGGTEEQFF
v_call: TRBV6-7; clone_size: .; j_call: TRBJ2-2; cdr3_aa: CASSYSRFGELFF
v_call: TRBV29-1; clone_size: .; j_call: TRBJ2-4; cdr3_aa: CSATGEGSKNIQYF
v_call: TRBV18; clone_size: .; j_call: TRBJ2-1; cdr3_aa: CASSLGLAGGLDNEQFF
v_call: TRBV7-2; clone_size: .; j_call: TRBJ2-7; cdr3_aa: CASRLSPYEQYF
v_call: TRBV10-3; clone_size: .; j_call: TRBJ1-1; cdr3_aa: CAISQKGQNTEAFF
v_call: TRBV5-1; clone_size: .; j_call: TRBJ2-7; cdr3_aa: CASSIDRLPYEQYF
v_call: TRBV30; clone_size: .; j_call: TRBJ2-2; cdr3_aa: CAWRLGGSVVGELFF
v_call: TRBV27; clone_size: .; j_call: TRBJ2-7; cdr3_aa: CASSRIRGYEQYF
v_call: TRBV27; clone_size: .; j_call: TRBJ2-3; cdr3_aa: CASRWNRTRASTDTQYF
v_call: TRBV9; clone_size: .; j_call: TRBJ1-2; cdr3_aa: CASSMGQGSDYGYTF